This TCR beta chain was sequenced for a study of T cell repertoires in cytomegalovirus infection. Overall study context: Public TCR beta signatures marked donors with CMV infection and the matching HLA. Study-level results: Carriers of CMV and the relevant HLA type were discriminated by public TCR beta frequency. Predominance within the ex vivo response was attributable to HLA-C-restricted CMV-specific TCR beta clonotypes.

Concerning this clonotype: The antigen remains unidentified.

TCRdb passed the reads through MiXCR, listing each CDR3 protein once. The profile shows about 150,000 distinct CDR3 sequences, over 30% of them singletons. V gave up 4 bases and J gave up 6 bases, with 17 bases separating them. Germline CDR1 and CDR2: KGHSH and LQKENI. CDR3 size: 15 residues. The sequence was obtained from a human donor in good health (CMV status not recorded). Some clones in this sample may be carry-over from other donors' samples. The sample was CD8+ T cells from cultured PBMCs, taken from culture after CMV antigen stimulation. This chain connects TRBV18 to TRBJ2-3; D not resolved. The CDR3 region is CASSLTTEFSDTQYF. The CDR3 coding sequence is TGTGCCAGCTCACTCACGACGGAATTTTCGGATACGCAGTATTTT.